The source of this TCR beta chain is a study of cytomegalovirus exposure and HLA in healthy donors. This PCR relied on a set of 60 Vbeta primers and 13 Jbeta primers. Sequenced by immunoSEQ multiplex PCR; TCRdb stores in-frame clones only, minus some. This sample has about 57,000 clones; 75% to 85% occur once, and the top ten carry about 6.5%. This CDR3 has 15 residues. The V and J ends lost 2 bases and 3 bases respectively, with 13 bases between them. Germline CDR1 and CDR2: MNHEY and SVGAGI. The gene calls are TRBV6-5 and TRBJ1-2; D is perhaps TRBD1 (5 bases). What was sequenced was PBMCs. This receptor was obtained from a male donor in good health and CMV-seronegative. The CDR3 sequence is CASSYRTPGDYGYTF. The CDR3 bases are TGTGCCAGCAGTTACCGGACCCCGGGGGACTATGGCTACACCTTC.